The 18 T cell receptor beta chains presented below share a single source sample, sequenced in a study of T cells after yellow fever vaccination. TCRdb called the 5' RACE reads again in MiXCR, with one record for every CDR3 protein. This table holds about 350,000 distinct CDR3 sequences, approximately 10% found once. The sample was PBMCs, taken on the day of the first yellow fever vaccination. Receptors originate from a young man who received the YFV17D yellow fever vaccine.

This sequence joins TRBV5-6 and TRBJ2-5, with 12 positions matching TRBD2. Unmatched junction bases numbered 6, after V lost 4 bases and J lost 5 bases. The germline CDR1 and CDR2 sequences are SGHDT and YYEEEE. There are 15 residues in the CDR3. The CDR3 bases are TGTGCCAGCAGCCGACTAGCGGGGGCCCGGGAGACCCAGTACTTC. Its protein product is CASSRLAGARETQYF.

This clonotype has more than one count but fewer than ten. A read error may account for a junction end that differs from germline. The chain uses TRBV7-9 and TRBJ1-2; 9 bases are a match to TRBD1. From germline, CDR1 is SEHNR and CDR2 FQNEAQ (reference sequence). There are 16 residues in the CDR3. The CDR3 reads CASSRPRWDRDPTERF. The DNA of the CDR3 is TGTGCCAGCAGCCGACCTAGATGGGACAGGGACCCAACTGAGCGCTTC.

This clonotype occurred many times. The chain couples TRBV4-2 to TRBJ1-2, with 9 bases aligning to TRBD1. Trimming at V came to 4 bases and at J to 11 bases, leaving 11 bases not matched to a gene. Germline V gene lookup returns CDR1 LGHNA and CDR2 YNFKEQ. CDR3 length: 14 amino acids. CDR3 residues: CASSPEGQGIGYTF. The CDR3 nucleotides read TGTGCCAGCAGCCCCGAGGGACAGGGAATCGGTTACACCTTC.

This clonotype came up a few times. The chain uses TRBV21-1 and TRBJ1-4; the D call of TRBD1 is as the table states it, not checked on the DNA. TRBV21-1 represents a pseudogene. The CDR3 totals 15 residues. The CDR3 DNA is TGTGCCAGCAGCACCCGGGACAGATTTAATGAAAAACTGTTTTTT. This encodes CASSTRDRFNEKLFF.

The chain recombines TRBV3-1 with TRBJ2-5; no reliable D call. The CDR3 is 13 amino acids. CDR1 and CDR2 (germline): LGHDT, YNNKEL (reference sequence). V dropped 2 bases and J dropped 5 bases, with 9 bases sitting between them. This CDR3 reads CASSQSSVETQYF. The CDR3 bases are TGTGCCAGCAGCCAATCTTCCGTCGAGACCCAGTACTTC.

The CDR3, as DNA: TGCGCCAGCAGCCCCGGACTCCAGGGCCAAGAGACCCAGTACTTC. Residues: CASSPGLQGQETQYF. This chain links TRBV4-1 with TRBJ2-5; D could derive from TRBD1 or TRBD2 (5 bases each). The germline V and J ends were trimmed by 4 bases and 1 base, with 13 bases remaining between them. The germline CDR1 and CDR2 sequences are MGHRA and YSYEKL. The CDR3 spans 15 residues.

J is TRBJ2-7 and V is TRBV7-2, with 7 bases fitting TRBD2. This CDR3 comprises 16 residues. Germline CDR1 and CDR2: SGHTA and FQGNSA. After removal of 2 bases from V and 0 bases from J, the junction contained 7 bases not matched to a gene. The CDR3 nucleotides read TGTGCCAGCAGCTTATTTCAGCGGGGCAGCTCCTACGAGCAGTACTTC. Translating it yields CASSLFQRGSSYEQYF.

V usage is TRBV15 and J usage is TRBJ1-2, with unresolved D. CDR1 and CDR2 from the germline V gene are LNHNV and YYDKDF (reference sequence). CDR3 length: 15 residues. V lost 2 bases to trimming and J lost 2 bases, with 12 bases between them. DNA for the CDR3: TGTGCCACCAGCAGACCCCCGGCCGGAAACTATGGCTACACCTTC. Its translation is CATSRPPAGNYGYTF.

Here the CDR3 reads CASSGPLGLAETQYF. Written as DNA, the CDR3 is TGTGCCAGCAGTGGCCCCCTTGGGCTAGCAGAGACCCAGTACTTC. This chain connects TRBV2 to TRBJ2-5; perhaps TRBD2 as D (5 bases). Germline V lookup: CDR1 SNHLY, CDR2 FYNNEI. Trimming stripped 4 bases from V and 4 bases from J, with 16 bases between. The CDR3 is 15 residues long.

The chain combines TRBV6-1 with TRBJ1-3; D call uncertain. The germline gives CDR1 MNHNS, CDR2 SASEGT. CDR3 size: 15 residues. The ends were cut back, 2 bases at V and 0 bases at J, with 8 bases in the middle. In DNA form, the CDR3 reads TGTGCCAGCAGTGAAAGTTGGAGCTCTGGAAACACCATATATTTT. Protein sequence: CASSESWSSGNTIYF.

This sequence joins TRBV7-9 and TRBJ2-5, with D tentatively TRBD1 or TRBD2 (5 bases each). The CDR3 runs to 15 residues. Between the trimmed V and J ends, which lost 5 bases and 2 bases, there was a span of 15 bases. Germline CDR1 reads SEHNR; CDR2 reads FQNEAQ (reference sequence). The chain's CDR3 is CASSGTKRRQETQYF. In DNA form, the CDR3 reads TGTGCCAGCAGCGGGACGAAGCGACGTCAAGAGACCCAGTACTTC.

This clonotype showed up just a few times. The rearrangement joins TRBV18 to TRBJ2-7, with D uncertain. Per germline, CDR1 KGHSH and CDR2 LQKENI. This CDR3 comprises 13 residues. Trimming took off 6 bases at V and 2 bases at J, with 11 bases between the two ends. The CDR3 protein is CASSLGSPYEQYF. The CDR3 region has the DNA TGTGCCAGCTCCCTGGGATCACCCTACGAGCAGTACTTC.

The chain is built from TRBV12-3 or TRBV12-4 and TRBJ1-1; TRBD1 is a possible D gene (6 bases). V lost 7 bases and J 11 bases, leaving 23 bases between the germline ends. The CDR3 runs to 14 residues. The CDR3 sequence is CASTDTGTRFSAFF. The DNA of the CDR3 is TGTGCCAGCACCGATACCGGGACACGGTTTAGCGCTTTCTTT.

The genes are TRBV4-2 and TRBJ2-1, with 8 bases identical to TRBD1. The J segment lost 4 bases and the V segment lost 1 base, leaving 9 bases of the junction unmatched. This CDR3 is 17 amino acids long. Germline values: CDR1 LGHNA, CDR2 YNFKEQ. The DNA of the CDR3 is TGTGCCAGCAGCCAAGGGTGGGACAGGTCCACTTACAATGAGCAGTTCTTC. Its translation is CASSQGWDRSTYNEQFF.

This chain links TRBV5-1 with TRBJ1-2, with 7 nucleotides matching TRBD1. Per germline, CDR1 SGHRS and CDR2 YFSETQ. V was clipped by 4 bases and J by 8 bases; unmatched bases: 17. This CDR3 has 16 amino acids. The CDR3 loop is CASSGAPGQTMSGYTF. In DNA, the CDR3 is TGCGCCAGCAGCGGGGCCCCGGGACAGACTATGTCGGGCTACACCTTC.

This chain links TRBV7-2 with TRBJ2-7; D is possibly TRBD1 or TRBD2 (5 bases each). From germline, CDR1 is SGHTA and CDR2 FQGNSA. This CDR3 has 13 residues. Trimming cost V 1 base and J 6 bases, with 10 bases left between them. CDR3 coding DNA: TGTGCCAGCAGCTTAGGGGGGTCTCTCGAGCAGTACTTC. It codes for CASSLGGSLEQYF. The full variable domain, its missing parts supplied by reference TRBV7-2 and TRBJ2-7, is GAGVSQSPSNKVTEKGKDVELRCDPISGHTALYWYRQSLGQGLEFLIYFQGNSAPDKSGLPSDRFSAERTGGSVSTLTIQRTQQEDSAVYLCASSLGGSLEQYFGPGTRLTVT.

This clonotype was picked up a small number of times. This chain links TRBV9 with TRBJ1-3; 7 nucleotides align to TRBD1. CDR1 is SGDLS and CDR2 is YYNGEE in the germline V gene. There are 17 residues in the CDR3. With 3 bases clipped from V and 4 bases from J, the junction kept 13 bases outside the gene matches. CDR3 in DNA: TGTGCCAGCAGCGCCGCTTTACAGGGGCTAACCGGAAACACCATATATTTT. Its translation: CASSAALQGLTGNTIYF.

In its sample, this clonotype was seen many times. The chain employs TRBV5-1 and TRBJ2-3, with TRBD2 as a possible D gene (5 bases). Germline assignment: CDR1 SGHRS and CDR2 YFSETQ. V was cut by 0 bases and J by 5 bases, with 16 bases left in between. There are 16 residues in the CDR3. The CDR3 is CASSLAGSLIEDTQYF. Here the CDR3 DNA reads TGCGCCAGCAGCTTGGCGGGGTCACTCATAGAAGATACGCAGTATTTT. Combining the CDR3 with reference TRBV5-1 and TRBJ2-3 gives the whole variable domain KAGVTQTPRYLIKTRGQQVTLSCSPISGHRSVSWYQQTPGQGLQFLFEYFSETQRNKGNFPGRFSGRQFSNSRSEMNVSTLELGDSALYLCASSLAGSLIEDTQYFGPGTRLTVL.